This T cell receptor (beta chain) comes out of a study of blood T cell repertoires in COVID-19. The wider study: Researchers got acute and convalescent COVID-19 samples from the United States, Italy and Spain. Nucleic acid was either cDNA or gDNA, and it came from T cells, B-cell-depleted T cells, or PBMCs.

Study processing details: Scientists estimated how many nucleated cells there were by amplifying reference gene primers. Profiled with immunoSEQ multiplex PCR; TCRdb holds only in-frame clones, not every one. V, J and clone size are taken as reported in that table, and D and trimming were inferred from the DNA itself. The data contain about 310,000 clones, around 87% of them singletons. Material for sequencing was peripheral blood. The sequence came from a man aged 45 to 65 with active or convalescent COVID-19.

In DNA, the CDR3 is TGCGCCAGCAGCCTCGATCCTACCGGGACTTTGCACTACGAGCAGTACTTC. Translating gives CASSLDPTGTLHYEQYF. J is TRBJ2-7 and V is TRBV4-1, with a tentative D call TRBD2 (6 bases). The CDR3 extends over 17 amino acids. CDR1 is MGHRA and CDR2 is YSYEKL in the germline V gene. V was pared by 4 bases and J by 3 bases, with 22 bases between.